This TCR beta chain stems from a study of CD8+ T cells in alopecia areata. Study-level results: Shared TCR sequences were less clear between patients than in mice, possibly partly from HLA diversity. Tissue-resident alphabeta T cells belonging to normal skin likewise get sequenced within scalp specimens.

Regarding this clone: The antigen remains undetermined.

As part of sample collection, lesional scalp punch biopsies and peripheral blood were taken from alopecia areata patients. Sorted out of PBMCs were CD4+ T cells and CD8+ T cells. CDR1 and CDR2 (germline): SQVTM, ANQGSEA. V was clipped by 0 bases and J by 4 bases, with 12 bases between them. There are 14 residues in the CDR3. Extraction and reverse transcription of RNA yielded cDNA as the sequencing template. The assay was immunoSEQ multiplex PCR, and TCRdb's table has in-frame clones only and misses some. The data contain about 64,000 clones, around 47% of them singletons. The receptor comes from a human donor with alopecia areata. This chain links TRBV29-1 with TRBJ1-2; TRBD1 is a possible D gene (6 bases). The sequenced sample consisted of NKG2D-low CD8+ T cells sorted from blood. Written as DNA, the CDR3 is TGCAGCGTTGAAGACGCTACAGGGATCTATGGCTACACCTTC. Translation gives CSVEDATGIYGYTF.